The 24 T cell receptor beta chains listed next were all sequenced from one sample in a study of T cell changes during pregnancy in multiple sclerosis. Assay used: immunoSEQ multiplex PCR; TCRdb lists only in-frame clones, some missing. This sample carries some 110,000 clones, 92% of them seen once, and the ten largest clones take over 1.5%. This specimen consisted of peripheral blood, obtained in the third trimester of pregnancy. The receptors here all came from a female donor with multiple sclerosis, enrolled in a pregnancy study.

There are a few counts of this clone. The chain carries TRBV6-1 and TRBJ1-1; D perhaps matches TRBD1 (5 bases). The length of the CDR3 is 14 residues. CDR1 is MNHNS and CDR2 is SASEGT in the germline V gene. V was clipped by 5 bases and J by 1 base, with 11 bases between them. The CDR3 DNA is TGTGCCAGCAGTATCAAGACAGCGAACACTGAAGCTTTCTTT. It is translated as CASSIKTANTEAFF.

CDR3 sequence reads: CASSLGLAGGIQETQYF. CDR3 nucleotide sequence: TGTGCCAGCAGCTTGGGACTAGCGGGGGGCATACAAGAGACCCAGTACTTC. The chain has TRBV5-4 and TRBJ2-5, with TRBD2 matching over 13 bases. CDR1 is SGHNT, CDR2 YYREEE, per germline (reference sequence). There are 17 residues in the CDR3. The V segment lost 0 bases and the J segment 2 bases; nucleotides outside the gene matches: 4.

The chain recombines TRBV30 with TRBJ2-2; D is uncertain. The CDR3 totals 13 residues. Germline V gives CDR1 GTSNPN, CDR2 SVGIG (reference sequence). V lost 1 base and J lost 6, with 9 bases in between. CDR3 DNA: TGTGCCTGGAGTGGTAGCCCGGCCGGGGAGCTGTTTTTT. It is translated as CAWSGSPAGELFF.

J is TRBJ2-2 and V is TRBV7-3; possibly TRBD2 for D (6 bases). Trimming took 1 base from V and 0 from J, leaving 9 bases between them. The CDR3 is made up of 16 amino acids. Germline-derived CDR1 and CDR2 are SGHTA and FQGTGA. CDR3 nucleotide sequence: TGTGCCAGCAGCTTAAATGGGGGGACGAACACCGGGGAGCTGTTTTTT. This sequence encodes CASSLNGGTNTGELFF.

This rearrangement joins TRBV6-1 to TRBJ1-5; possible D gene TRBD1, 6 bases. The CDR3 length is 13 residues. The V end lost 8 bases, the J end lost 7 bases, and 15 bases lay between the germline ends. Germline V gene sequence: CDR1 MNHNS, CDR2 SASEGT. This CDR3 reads CASGVGAGQPQHF. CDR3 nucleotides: TGTGCCAGCGGAGTGGGGGCTGGACAGCCCCAGCATTTT.

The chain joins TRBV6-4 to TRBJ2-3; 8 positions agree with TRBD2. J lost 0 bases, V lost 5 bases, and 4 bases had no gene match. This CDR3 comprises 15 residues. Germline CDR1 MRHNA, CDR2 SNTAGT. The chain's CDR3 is CASSRVAGSTDTQYF. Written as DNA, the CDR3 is TGTGCCAGCAGTAGGGTAGCGGGAAGCACAGATACGCAGTATTTT.

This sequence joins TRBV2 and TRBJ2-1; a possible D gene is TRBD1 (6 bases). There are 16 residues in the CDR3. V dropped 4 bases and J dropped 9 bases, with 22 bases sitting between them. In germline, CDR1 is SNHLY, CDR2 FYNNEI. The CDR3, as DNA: TGTGCCAGCAGTGGCTTGGGCAGGGGCGCATATTCTGAGCAGTTCTTC. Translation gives CASSGLGRGAYSEQFF.

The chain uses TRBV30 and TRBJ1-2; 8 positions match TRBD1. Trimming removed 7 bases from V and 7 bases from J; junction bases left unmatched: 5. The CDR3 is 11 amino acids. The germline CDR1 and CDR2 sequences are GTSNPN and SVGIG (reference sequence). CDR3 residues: CAFTGGAGYTF. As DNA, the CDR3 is TGTGCCTTCACAGGGGGGGCTGGCTACACCTTC.

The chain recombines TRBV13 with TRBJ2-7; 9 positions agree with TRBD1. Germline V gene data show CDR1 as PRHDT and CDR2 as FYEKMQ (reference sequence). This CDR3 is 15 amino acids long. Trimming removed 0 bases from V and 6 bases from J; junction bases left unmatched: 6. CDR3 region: CASSLGGQGYREQYF. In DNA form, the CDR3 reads TGTGCCAGCAGCTTAGGGGGACAGGGATACCGCGAGCAGTACTTC.

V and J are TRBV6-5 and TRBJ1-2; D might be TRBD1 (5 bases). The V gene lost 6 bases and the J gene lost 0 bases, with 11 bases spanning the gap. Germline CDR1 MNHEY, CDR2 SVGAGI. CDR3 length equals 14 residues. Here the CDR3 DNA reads TGTGCCAGCAGCAACGGGGGTTCTAACTATGGCTACACCTTC. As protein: CASSNGGSNYGYTF.

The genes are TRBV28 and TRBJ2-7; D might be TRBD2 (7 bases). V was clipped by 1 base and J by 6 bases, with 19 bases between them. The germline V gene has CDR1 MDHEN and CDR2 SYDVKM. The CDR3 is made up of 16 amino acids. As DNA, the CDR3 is TGTGCCAGCAGTTTATTGCGGATGGGGGGGGCCAGCGAGCAGTACTTC. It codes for CASSLLRMGGASEQYF.

In DNA form, the CDR3 reads TGTGCCAGCCAAGGAAGGACAGGGATCCTGGCGAGCAACGAGCAGTACTTC. Amino acids: CASQGRTGILASNEQYF. This chain joins TRBV28 and TRBJ2-7; 8 nucleotides align to TRBD1. This CDR3 has 17 residues. CDR1 and CDR2 from the germline V gene are MDHEN and SYDVKM. Germline trimming cut 8 bases from V and 5 bases from J; bases unmatched to any gene: 20.

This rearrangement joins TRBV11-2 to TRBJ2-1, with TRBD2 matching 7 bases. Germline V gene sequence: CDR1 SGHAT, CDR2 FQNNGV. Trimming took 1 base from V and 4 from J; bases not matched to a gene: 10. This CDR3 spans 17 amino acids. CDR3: CASSLGFTSSGYNEQFF. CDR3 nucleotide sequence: TGTGCCAGCAGCTTAGGCTTCACGTCTAGCGGATACAATGAGCAGTTCTTC.

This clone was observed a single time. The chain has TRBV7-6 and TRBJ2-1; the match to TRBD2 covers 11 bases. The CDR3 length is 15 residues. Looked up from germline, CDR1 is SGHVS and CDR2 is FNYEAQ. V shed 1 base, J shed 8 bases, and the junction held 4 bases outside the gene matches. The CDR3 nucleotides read TGTGCCAGCAGCTTAGGACTAGCGGGACCCCATGAGCAGTTCTTC. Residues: CASSLGLAGPHEQFF. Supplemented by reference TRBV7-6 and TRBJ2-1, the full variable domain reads GAGVSQSPRYKVTKRGQDVALRCDPISGHVSLYWYRQALGQGPEFLTYFNYEAQQDKSGLPNDRFSAERPEGSISTLTIQRTEQRDSAMYRCASSLGLAGPHEQFFGPGTRLTVL.

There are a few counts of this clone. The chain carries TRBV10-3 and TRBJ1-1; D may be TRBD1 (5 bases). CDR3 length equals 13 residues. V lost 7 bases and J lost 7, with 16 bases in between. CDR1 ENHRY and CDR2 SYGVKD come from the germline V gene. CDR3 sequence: CAIMPGGGGEAFF. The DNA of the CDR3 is TGTGCCATCATGCCCGGGGGTGGTGGTGAAGCTTTCTTT.

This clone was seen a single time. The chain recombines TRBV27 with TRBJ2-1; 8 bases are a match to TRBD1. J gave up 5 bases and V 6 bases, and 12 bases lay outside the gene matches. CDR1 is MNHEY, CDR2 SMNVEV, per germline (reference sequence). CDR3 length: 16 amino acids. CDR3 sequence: CASSPDRGKRNNEQFF. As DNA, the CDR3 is TGTGCCAGCAGCCCCGACAGGGGAAAGCGGAACAATGAGCAGTTCTTC.

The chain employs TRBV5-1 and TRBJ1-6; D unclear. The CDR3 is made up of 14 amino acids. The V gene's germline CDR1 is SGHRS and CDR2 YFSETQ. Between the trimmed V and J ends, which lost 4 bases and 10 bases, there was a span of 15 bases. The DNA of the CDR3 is TGCGCCAGCAGCCCCATTGGAGGTGAATCACCCCTCCACTTT. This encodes CASSPIGGESPLHF.

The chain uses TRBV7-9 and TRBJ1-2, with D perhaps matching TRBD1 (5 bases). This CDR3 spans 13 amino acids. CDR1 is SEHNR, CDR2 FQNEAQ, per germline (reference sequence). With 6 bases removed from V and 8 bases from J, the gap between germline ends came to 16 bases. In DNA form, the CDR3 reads TGTGCCAGCAGTTACACCGGGGGGAGCGGCTACACCTTC. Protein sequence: CASSYTGGSGYTF.

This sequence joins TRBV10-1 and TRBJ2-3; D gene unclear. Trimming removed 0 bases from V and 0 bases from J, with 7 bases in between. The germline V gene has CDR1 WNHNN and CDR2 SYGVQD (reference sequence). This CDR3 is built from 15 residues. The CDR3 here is CASSESMTSTDTQYF. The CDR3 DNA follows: TGCGCCAGCAGTGAGTCCATGACAAGCACAGATACGCAGTATTTT.

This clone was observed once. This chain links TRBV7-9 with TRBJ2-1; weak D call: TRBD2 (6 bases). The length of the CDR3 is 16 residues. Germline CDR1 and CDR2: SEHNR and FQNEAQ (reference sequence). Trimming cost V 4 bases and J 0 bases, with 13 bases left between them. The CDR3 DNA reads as TGTGCCAGCAGCTCAGTGGAGGGGAGCTCCTACAATGAGCAGTTCTTC. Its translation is CASSSVEGSSYNEQFF.

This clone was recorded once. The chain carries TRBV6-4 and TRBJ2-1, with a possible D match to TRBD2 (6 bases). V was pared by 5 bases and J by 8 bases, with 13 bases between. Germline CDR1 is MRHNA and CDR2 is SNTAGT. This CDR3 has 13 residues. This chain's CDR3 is CASSRGPGDEQFF. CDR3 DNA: TGTGCCAGCAGTCGGGGCCCGGGGGATGAGCAGTTCTTC.

CDR3 nucleotide sequence: TGTGCCAGCAGTTACTCGGCTAGCGGGGTGGGGACCCAGTACTTC. Translated, it gives CASSYSASGVGTQYF. V is TRBV6-5 and J is TRBJ2-5; 9 bases are shared with TRBD2. CDR1 is MNHEY, CDR2 SVGAGI, per germline. The CDR3 covers 15 residues. V shed 0 bases, J shed 7 bases, and the junction held 6 bases outside the gene matches.

The CDR3 bases are TGTGCCAGCACCACCCGGGGGTTTGGCTACACCTTC. This codes for CASTTRGFGYTF. This rearrangement joins TRBV27 to TRBJ1-2; a weak D match, TRBD1 (5 bases). The V end was cut by 7 bases, the J end by 7 bases, with 13 bases between. The CDR3 loop spans 12 amino acids. CDR1 and CDR2 (germline): MNHEY, SMNVEV (reference sequence).

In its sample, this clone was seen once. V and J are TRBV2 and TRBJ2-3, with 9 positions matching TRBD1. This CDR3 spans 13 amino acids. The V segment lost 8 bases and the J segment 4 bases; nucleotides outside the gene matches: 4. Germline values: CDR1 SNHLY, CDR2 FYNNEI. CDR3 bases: TGTGCCAGCGAGGGGACAGGGCCAGATACGCAGTATTTT. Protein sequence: CASEGTGPDTQYF.